This TCR beta chain was identified in a study of control samples from healthy donors and cancer patients. TCRdb keeps only in-frame clones here, not all; method: immunoSEQ multiplex PCR. Here the sample spans approximately 210,000 clones, 91% being singletons. Trimming left V 3 bases short and J 12 bases short, with 15 bases between. The germline V gene encodes CDR1 MNHEY and CDR2 SMNVEV (reference sequence). The CDR3 runs to 14 residues. The TCR sequence derives from a man between 25 and 39 years old in good health. The sequenced material came from blood. V usage is TRBV27 and J usage is TRBJ1-6; D is undetermined. CDR3 region: CASSFLGSRGPLHF. The CDR3 DNA follows: TGTGCCAGCAGTTTTCTGGGTTCCCGTGGACCCCTCCACTTT.